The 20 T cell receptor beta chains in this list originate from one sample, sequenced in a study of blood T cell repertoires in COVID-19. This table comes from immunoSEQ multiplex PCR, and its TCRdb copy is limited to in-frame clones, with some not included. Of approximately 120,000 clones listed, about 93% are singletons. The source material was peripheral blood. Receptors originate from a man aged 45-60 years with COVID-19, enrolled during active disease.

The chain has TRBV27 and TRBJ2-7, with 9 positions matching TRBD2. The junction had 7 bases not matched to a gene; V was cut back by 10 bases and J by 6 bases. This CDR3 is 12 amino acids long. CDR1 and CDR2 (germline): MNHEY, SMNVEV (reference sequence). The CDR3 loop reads CATSRTSAEQYF. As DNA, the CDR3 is TGTGCCACCTCTCGGACTAGCGCCGAGCAGTACTTC.

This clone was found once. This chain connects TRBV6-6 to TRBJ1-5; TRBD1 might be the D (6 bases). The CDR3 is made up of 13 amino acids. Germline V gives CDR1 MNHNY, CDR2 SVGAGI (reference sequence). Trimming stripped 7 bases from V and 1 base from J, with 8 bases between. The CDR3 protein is CASTRGSNQPQHF. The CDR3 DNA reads TGTGCCAGCACAAGGGGGAGCAATCAGCCCCAGCATTTT.

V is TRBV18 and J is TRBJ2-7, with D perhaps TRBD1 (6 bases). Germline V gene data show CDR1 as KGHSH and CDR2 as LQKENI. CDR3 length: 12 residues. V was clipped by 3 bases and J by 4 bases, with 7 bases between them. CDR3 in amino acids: CASSPTGYEQYF. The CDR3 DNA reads TGTGCCAGCTCACCGACAGGTTACGAGCAGTACTTC.

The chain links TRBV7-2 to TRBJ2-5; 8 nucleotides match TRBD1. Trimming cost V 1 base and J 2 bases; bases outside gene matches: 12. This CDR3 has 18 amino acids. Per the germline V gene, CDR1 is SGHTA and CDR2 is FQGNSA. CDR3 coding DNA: TGTGCCAGCAGCTTAGGTCTCCGGAGACAGGGGATACAAGAGACCCAGTACTTC. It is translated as CASSLGLRRQGIQETQYF.

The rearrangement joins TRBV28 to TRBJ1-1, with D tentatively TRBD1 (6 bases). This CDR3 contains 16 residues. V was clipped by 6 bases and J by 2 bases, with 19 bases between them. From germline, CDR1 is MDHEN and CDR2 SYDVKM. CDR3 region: CASRTGTGQSNTEAFF. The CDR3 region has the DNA TGTGCCAGCAGGACGGGAACGGGACAAAGTAACACTGAAGCTTTCTTT.

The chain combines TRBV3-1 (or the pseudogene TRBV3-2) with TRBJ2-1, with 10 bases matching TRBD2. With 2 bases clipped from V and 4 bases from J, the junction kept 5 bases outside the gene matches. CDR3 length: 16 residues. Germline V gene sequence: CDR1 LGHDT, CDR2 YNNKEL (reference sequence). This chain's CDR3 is CASSQQREGPYNEQFF. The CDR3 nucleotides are TGTGCCAGCAGCCAACAGCGGGAGGGGCCTTACAATGAGCAGTTCTTC.

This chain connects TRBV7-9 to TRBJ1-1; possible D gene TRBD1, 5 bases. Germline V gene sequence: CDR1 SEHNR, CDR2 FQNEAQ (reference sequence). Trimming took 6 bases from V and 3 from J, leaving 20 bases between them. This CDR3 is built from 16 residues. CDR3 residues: CASSQDQGSVDTEAFF. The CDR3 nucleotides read TGTGCCAGCAGTCAGGATCAGGGTAGTGTGGACACTGAAGCTTTCTTT.

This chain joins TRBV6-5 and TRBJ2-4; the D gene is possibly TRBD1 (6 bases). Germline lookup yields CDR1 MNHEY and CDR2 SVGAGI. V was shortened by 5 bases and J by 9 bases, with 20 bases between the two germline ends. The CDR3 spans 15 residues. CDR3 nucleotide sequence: TGTGCCAGCAGTCCCCAAGGGGGTCTTGGGGGCATTCAGTACTTC. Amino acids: CASSPQGGLGGIQYF.

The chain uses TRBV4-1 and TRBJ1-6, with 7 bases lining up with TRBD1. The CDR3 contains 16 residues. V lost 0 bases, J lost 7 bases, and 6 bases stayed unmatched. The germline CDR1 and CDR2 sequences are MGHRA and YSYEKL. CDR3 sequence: CASSQDRDSQNSPLHF. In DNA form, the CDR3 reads TGCGCCAGCAGCCAAGATCGGGACAGCCAAAATTCACCCCTCCACTTT.

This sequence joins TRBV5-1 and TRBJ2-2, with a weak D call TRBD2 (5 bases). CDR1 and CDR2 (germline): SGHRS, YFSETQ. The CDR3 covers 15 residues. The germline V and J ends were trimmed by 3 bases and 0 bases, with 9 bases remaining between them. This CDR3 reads CASSSAGTNTGELFF. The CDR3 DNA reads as TGCGCCAGCAGCTCGGCGGGTACGAACACCGGGGAGCTGTTTTTT.

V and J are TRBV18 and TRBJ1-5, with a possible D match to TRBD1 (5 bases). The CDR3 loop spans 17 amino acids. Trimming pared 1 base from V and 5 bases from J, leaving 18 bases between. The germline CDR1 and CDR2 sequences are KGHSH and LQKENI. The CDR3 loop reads CASSPRPGRGPDQPQHF. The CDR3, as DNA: TGTGCCAGCTCACCACGACCGGGGAGGGGCCCCGATCAGCCCCAGCATTTT.

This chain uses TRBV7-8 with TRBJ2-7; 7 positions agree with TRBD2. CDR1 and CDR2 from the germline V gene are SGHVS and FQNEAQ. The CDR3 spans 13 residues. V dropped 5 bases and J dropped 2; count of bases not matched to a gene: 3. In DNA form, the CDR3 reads TGTGCCAGCAGCGGGGACTACACCTACGAGCAGTACTTC. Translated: CASSGDYTYEQYF.

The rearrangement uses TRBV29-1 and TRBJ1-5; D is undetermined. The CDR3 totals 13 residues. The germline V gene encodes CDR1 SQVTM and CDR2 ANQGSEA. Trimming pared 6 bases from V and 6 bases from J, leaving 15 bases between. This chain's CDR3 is CSVARGMGQPQHF. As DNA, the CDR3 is TGCAGCGTCGCCAGAGGGATGGGTCAGCCCCAGCATTTT. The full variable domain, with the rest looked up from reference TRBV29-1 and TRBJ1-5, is SAVISQKPSRDICQRGTSLTIQCQVDSQVTMMFWYRQQPGQSLTLIATANQGSEATYESGFVIDKFPISRPNLTFSTLTVSNMSPEDSSIYLCSVARGMGQPQHFGDGTRLSIL.

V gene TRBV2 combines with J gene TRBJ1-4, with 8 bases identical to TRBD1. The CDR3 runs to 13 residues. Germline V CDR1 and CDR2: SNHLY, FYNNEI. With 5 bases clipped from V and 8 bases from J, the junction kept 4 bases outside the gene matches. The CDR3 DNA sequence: TGTGCCAGCAGTTCAGGGGGCTGGGAAAAACTGTTTTTT. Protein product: CASSSGGWEKLFF. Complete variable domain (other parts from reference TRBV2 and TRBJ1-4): EPEVTQTPSHQVTQMGQEVILRCVPISNHLYFYWYRQILGQKVEFLVSFYNNEISEKSEIFDDQFSVERPDGSNFTLKIRSTKLEDSAMYFCASSSGGWEKLFFGSGTQLSVL.

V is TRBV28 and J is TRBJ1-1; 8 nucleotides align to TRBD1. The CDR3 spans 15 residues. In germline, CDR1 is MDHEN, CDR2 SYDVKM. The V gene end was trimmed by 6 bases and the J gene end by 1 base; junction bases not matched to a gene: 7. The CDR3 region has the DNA TGTGCCAGCAGCCCAGGGGGCGCGCGGAACACTGAAGCTTTCTTT. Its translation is CASSPGGARNTEAFF.

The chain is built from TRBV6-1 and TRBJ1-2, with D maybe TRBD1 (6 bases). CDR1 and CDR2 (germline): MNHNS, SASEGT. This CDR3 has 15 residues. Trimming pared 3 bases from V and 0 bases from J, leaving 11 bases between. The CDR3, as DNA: TGTGCCAGCAGTGACGGACAGAACTCTAACTATGGCTACACCTTC. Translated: CASSDGQNSNYGYTF.

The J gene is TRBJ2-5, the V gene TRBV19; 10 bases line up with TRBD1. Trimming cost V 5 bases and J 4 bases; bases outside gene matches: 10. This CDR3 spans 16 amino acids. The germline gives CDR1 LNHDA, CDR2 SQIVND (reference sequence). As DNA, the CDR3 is TGTGCCAGTAGTGAAACCGGGACAGGGGTAAGAGAGACCCAGTACTTC. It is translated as CASSETGTGVRETQYF.

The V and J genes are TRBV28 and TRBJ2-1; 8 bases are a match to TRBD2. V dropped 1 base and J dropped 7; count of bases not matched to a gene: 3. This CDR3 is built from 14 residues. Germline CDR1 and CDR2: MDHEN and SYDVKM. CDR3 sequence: CASSLYERENEQFF. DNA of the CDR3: TGTGCCAGCAGTTTATACGAGCGGGAGAATGAGCAGTTCTTC.

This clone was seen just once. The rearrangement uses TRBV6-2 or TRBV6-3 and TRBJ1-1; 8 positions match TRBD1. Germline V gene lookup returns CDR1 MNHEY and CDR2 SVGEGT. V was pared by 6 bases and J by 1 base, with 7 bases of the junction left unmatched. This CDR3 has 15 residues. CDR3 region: CASSRPGTGNTEAFF. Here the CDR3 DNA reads TGTGCCAGCAGCCGTCCCGGGACAGGGAACACTGAAGCTTTCTTT.

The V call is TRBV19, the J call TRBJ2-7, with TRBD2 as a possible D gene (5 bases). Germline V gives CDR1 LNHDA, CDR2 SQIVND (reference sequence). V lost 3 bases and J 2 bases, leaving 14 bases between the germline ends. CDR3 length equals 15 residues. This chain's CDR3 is CASSIREGPTYEQYF. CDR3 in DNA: TGTGCCAGTAGTATCCGGGAAGGCCCAACCTACGAGCAGTACTTC.